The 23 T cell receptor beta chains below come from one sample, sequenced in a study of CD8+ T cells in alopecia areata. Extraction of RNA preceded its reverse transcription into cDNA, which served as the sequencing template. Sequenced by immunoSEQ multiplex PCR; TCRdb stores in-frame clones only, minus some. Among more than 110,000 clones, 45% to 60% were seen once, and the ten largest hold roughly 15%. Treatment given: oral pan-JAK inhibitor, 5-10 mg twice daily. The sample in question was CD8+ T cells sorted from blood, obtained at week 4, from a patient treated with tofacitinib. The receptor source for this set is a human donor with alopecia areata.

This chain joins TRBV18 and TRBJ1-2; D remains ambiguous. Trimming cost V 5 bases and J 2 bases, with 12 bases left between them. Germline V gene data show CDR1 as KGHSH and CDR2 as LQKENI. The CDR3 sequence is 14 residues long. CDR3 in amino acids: CASSKPAANYGYTF. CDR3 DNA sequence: TGTGCCAGCTCAAAGCCGGCGGCCAACTATGGCTACACCTTC.

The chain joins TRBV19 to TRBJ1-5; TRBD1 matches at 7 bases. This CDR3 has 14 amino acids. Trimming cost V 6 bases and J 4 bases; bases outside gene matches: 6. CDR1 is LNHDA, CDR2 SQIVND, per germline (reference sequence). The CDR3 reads CASRSRDSNQPQHF. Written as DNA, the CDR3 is TGTGCCAGTAGGTCTCGGGACAGTAATCAGCCCCAGCATTTT. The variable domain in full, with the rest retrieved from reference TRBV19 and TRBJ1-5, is DGGITQSPKYLFRKEGQNVTLSCEQNLNHDAMYWYRQDPGQGLRLIYYSQIVNDFQKGDIAEGYSVSREKKESFPLTVTSAQKNPTAFYLCASRSRDSNQPQHFGDGTRLSIL.

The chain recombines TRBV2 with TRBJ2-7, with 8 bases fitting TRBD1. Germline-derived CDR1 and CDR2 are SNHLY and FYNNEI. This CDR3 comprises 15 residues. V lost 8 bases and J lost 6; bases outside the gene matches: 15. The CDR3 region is CASLTRGTGLGEQYF. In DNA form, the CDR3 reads TGTGCCAGCTTAACTAGGGGGACAGGTTTGGGCGAGCAGTACTTC.

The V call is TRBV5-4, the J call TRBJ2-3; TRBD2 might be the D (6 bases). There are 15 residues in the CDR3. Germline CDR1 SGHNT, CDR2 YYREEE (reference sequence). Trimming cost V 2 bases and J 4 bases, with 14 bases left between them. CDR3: CASSFFGGSADTQYF. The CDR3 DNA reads TGTGCCAGCAGCTTTTTCGGGGGTTCGGCAGATACGCAGTATTTT.

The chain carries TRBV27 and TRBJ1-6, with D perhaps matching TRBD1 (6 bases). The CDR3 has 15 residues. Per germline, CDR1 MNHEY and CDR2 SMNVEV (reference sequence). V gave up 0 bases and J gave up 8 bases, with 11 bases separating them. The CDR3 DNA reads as TGTGCCAGCAGTTTATCGACGGGGGGCCATTCACCCCTCCACTTT. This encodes CASSLSTGGHSPLHF.

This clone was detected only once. CDR3 region: CASSLGQVGELFF. The DNA for the CDR3 is TGTGCCAGCAGTTTGGGTCAAGTTGGGGAGCTGTTTTTT. The chain couples TRBV27 to TRBJ2-2; no firm D call. Germline V gene lookup returns CDR1 MNHEY and CDR2 SMNVEV (reference sequence). V dropped 3 bases and J dropped 8 bases, with 10 bases sitting between them. The CDR3 length is 13 residues.

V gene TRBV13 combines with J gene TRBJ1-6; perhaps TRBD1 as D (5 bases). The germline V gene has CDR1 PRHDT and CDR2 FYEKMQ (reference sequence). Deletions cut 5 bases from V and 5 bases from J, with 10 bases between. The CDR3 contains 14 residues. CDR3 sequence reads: CASSLRDDNSPLHF. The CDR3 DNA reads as TGTGCCAGCAGCCTCCGGGACGATAATTCACCCCTCCACTTT. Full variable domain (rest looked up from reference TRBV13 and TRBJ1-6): AAGVIQSPRHLIKEKRETATLKCYPIPRHDTVYWYQQGPGQDPQFLISFYEKMQSDKGSIPDRFSAQQFSDYHSELNMSSLELGDSALYFCASSLRDDNSPLHFGNGTRLTVT.

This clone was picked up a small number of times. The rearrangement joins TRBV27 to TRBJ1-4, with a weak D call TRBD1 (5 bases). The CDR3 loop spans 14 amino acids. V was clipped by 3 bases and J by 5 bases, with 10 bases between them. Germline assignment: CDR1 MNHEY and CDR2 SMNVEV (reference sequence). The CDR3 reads CASSFTGGNEKLFF. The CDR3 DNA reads TGTGCCAGCAGTTTTACAGGAGGGAATGAAAAACTGTTTTTT.

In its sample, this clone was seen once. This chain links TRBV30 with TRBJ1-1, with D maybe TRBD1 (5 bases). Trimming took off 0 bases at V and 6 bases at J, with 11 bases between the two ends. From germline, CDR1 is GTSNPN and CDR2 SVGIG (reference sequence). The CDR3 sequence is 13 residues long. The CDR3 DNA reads TGTGCCTGGAGTGTAGGCAGGGAGGCTGAAGCTTTCTTT. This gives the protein CAWSVGREAEAFF.

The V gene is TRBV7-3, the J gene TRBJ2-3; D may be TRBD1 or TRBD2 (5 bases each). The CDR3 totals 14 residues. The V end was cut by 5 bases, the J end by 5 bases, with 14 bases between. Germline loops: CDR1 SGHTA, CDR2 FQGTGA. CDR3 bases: TGTGCCAGCAGCCTCTTAGCGAGGGGAGATACGCAGTATTTT. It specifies CASSLLARGDTQYF.

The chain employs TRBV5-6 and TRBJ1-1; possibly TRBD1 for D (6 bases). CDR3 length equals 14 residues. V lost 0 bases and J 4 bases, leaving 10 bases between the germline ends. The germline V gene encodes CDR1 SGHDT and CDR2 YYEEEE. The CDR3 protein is CASSLGQGSTEAFF. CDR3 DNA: TGTGCCAGCAGCTTGGGGCAGGGGAGCACTGAAGCTTTCTTT.

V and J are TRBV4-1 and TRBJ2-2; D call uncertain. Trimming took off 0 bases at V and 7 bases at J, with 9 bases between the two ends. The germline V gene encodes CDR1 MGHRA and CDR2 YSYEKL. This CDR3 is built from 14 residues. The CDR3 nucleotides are TGCGCCAGCAGCCAAGAAGGGTTTAGCGGGGAGCTGTTTTTT. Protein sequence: CASSQEGFSGELFF.

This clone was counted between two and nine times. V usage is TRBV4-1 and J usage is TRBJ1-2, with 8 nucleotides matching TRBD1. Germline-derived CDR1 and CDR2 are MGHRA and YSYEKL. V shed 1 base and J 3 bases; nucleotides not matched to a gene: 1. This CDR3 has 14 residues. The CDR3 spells CASSQVDRDYGYTF. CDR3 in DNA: TGCGCCAGCAGCCAAGTGGACAGGGACTATGGCTACACCTTC.

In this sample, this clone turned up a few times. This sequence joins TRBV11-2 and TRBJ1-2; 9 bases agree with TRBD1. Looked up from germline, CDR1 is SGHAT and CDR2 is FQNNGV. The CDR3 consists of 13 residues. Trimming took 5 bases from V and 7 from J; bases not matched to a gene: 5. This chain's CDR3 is CASSVGTGFGYTF. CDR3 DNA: TGTGCCAGCAGCGTCGGGACAGGGTTTGGCTACACCTTC.

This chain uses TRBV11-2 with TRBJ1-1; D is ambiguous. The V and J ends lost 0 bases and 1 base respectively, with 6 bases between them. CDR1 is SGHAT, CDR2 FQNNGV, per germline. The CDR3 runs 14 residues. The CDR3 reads CASSLDGPNTEAFF. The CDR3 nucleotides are TGTGCCAGCAGCTTAGACGGACCGAACACTGAAGCTTTCTTT. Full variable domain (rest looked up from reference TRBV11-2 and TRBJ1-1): EAGVAQSPRYKIIEKRQSVAFWCNPISGHATLYWYQQILGQGPKLLIQFQNNGVVDDSQLPKDRFSAERLKGVDSTLKIQPAKLEDSAVYLCASSLDGPNTEAFFGQGTRLTVV.

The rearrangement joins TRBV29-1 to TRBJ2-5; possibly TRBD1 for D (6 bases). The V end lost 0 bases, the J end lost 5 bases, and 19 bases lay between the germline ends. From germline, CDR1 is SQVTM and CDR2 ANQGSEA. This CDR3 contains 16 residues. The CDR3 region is CSVEDKNHRVQETQYF. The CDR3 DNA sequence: TGCAGCGTTGAAGATAAGAACCACAGGGTACAGGAGACCCAGTACTTC.

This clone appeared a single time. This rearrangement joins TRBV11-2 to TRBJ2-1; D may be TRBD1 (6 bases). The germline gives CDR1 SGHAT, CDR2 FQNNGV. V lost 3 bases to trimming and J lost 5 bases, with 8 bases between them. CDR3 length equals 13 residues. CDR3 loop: CASSLTGNNEQFF. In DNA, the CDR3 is TGTGCCAGCAGCTTGACAGGTAACAATGAGCAGTTCTTC.

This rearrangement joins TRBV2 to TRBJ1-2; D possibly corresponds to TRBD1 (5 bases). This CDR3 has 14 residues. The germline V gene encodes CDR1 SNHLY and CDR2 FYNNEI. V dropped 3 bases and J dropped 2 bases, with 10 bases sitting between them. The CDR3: CASSDPGPNYGYTF. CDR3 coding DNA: TGTGCCAGCAGTGACCCGGGACCGAACTATGGCTACACCTTC.

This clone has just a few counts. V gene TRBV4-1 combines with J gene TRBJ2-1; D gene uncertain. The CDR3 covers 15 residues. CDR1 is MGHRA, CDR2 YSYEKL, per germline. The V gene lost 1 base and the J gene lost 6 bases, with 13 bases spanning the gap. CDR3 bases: TGCGCCAGCAGCCAAGGGGCCGCGCCGATCAATGAGCAGTTCTTC. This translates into CASSQGAAPINEQFF.

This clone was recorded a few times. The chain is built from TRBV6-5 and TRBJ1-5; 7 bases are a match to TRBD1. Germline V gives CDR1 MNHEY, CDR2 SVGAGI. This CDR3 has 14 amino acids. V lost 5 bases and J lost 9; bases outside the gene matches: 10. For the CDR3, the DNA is TGTGCCAGCAGTACGCGGACAGGTGCGTGGCCCCAGCATTTT. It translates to CASSTRTGAWPQHF.

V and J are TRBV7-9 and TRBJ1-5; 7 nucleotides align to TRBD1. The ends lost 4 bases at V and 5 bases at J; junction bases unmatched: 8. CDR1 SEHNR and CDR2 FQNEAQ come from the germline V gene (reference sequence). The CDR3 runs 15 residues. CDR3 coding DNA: TGTGCCAGCAGCTCCGACAGGGAAATTGATCAGCCCCAGCATTTT. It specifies CASSSDREIDQPQHF. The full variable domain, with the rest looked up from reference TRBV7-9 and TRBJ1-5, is DTGVSQNPRHKITKRGQNVTFRCDPISEHNRLYWYRQTLGQGPEFLTYFQNEAQLEKSRLLSDRFSAERPKGSFSTLEIQRTEQGDSAMYLCASSSDREIDQPQHFGDGTRLSIL.

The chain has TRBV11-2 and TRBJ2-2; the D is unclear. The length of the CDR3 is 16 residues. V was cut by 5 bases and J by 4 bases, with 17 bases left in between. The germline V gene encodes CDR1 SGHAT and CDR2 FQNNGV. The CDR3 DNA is TGTGCCAGCAGCCCCTCAGGCCCGACTCCCACCGGGGAGCTGTTTTTT. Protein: CASSPSGPTPTGELFF.

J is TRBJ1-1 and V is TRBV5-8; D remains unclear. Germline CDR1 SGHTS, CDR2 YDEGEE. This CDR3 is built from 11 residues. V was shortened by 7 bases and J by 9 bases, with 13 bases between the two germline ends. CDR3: CASSQDPKAFF. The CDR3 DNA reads TGTGCCAGCTCCCAGGATCCTAAAGCTTTCTTT.